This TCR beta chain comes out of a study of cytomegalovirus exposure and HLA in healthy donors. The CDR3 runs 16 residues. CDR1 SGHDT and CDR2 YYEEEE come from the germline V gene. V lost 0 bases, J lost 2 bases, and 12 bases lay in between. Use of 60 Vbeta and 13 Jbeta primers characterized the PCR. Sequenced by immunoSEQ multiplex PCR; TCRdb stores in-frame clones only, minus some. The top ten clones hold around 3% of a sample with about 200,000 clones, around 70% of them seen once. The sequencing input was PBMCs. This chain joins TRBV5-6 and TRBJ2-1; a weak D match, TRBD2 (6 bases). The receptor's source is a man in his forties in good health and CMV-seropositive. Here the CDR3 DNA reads TGTGCCAGCAGCTTGGCGGGGGTGCGGACCTACAATGAGCAGTTCTTC. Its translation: CASSLAGVRTYNEQFF.